This is a list of T cell receptor beta chains from one sample in a study of T cell responses to AZD1222 COVID-19 vaccine. Sequencing used immunoSEQ multiplex PCR; TCRdb keeps in-frame clones, though not all of them. The data show about 120,000 clones, with around 90% seen just once and 2.5% held by the top ten. This sample comprised peripheral blood, obtained 28 days after the second AZD1222 dose. Every receptor here comes from an adult who received the AZD1222 COVID-19 vaccine. Both conserved end residues are part of each CDR3. D genes are given only for firm matches. Part of the rows lack a size; the others show once, few, many or a class for expanded clones.

NA TRBJ1-5 NA TRBV5-8 TGTGCCAGCAGCTTGGGGACGGATAGCAATCAGCCCCAGCATTTT CASSLGTDSNQPQHF
NA TRBJ1-2 TRBD1 TRBV6-4 TGTGCCAGCAGTGCGACCTACCGGGACAGCAGGGGCTACACCTTC CASSATYRDSRGYTF
NA TRBJ1-2 TRBD1 TRBV5-1 TGCGCCAGCAGCGAACGACAGGGAAACTATGGTGGCTACACCTTC CASSERQGNYGGYTF
NA TRBJ2-2 NA TRBV19 TGTGCCAGTAGTATGGTTTCTGGCAGAAACACCGGGGAGCTGTTTTTT CASSMVSGRNTGELFF
NA TRBJ1-6 NA TRBV29-1 TGCAGCGTTGGGGATCAGAATTCACCCCTCCACTTT CSVGDQNSPLHF
NA TRBJ2-1 NA TRBV5-4 TGTGCCAGCAGTACACCGACTAGTCCCTGGGAGCAGTTCTTC CASSTPTSPWEQFF
NA TRBJ2-7 NA TRBV5-5 TGTGCCAGCAGCTTGGCCGGACACACAGACGAGCAGTACTTC CASSLAGHTDEQYF
once TRBJ1-4 NA TRBV5-5 TGTGCCAGCAGCCTAACTCCCGAAGGGGTAGGAAAACTGTTTTTT CASSLTPEGVGKLFF
few TRBJ2-2 TRBD1 TRBV4-3 TGCGCCAGCAGCCAGACAGGGGAGTTGGCCGGGGAGCTGTTTTTT CASSQTGELAGELFF
NA TRBJ2-5 TRBD2 TRBV30 TGTGCCTGGAGTAGAGGACTAGCGGGGGGTAAAGAGACCCAGTACTTC CAWSRGLAGGKETQYF
once TRBJ1-4 TRBD1 TRBV18 TGTGCCAGCTCGCCAAGACAGGGGAGACAGGAAAAACTGTTTTTT CASSPRQGRQEKLFF
NA TRBJ1-4 TRBD1 TRBV7-9 TGTGCCAGCAGCCCTTGGGACAGGTTGAGTGAAAAACTGTTTTTT CASSPWDRLSEKLFF
NA TRBJ2-1 TRBD1 TRBV7-9 TGTGCCAGCAGCGCACAGGGGTGGTCGAACAATGAGCAGTTCTTC CASSAQGWSNNEQFF
NA TRBJ2-1 TRBD1 TRBV2 TGTGCCAGCAGGACGGACAGGACCTACAATGAGCAGTTCTTC CASRTDRTYNEQFF